These 27 T cell receptor beta chains were sequenced from one sample in a study of PD-1 blockade in classical Hodgkin lymphoma. The table came from immunoSEQ multiplex PCR; TCRdb's copy has only in-frame clones and leaves some out. The table includes approximately 50,000 clones, approximately 70% detected once. Each patient relapsed following autologous stem cell transplantation, and prior brentuximab vedotin exposure differed. The source material was peripheral blood mononuclear cells (PBMCs), sampled before the second cycle of nivolumab. Source of these receptors: a human donor with classical Hodgkin lymphoma.

This clone was picked up one time. The chain is built from TRBV6-5 and TRBJ2-7; 10 bases fit TRBD2. V gave up 10 bases and J gave up 3 bases; unmatched junction bases: 3. This CDR3 comprises 12 residues. CDR1 is MNHEY, CDR2 SVGAGI, per germline. The CDR3 DNA follows: TGTGCCACATTAGCGGGGGGCTACGAGCAGTACTTC. Translating gives CATLAGGYEQYF.

This clone was counted between two and nine times. The CDR3 sequence is CSVGTGESYEQYF. The CDR3 DNA follows: TGCAGCGTAGGGACAGGGGAATCCTACGAGCAGTACTTC. The chain links TRBV29-1 to TRBJ2-7; 10 bases fit TRBD1. Unmatched junction bases numbered 3, after V lost 6 bases and J lost 1 base. CDR3 length: 13 residues. CDR1 and CDR2 from the germline V gene are SQVTM and ANQGSEA.

This clone was counted a single time. The chain carries TRBV7-2 and TRBJ2-7; perhaps TRBD2 as D (6 bases). Trimming stripped 1 base from V and 2 bases from J, with 15 bases between. Germline CDR1 and CDR2: SGHTA and FQGNSA. The CDR3 contains 16 residues. The CDR3 DNA sequence: TGTGCCAGCAGCTTAGTGTCGGGGGACCCCGCCTACGAGCAGTACTTC. Protein product: CASSLVSGDPAYEQYF.

J is TRBJ2-5 and V is TRBV5-1; a possible D gene is TRBD1 (5 bases). Trimming took 6 bases from V and 5 from J, leaving 14 bases between them. Germline V CDR1 and CDR2: SGHRS, YFSETQ. The CDR3 extends over 13 amino acids. The CDR3 DNA follows: TGCGCCAGCACAATCGGACACGGGGAGACCCAGTACTTC. Translation gives CASTIGHGETQYF.

Only a few counts were recorded for this clone. Other DNA variants within this sample encode the same CDR3. The V call is TRBV7-2, the J call TRBJ2-1; D gene ambiguous. The CDR3 is made up of 11 amino acids. Deletions cut 0 bases from V and 6 bases from J, with 0 bases between. Germline V gives CDR1 SGHTA, CDR2 FQGNSA. The CDR3 spells CASSLANEQFF. The DNA of the CDR3 is TGTGCCAGCAGCTTAGCCAATGAGCAGTTCTTC.

The chain combines TRBV5-1 with TRBJ1-1; tentatively, D is TRBD1 (5 bases). The CDR3 extends over 15 amino acids. The germline V gene encodes CDR1 SGHRS and CDR2 YFSETQ. The germline V and J ends were trimmed by 1 base and 4 bases, with 14 bases remaining between them. CDR3 sequence (DNA): TGCGCCAGCAGCTTGAGTCAGGGTCACAGCACTGAAGCTTTCTTT. Translating gives CASSLSQGHSTEAFF.

V and J are TRBV7-2 and TRBJ1-5; no clear D. This CDR3 is built from 16 residues. Germline assignment: CDR1 SGHTA and CDR2 FQGNSA. V was cut by 2 bases and J by 0 bases, with 11 bases left in between. As DNA, the CDR3 is TGTGCCAGCAGCTTACTGAAGGGTACTAGCAATCAGCCCCAGCATTTT. Translating gives CASSLLKGTSNQPQHF.

J is TRBJ2-3 and V is TRBV5-1; 7 bases match TRBD1. The junction had 6 bases not matched to a gene; V was cut back by 3 bases and J by 5 bases. The CDR3 is 14 residues long. CDR1 SGHRS and CDR2 YFSETQ come from the germline V gene. The CDR3 nucleotides are TGCGCCAGCAGCTGGGACAGTCCAATAGATACGCAGTATTTT. The encoded protein is CASSWDSPIDTQYF.

The rearrangement links TRBV19 to TRBJ1-1; 8 nucleotides agree with TRBD1. The trim removed 5 bases at V and 8 bases at J, leaving 7 bases unmatched. The germline gives CDR1 LNHDA, CDR2 SQIVND (reference sequence). CDR3 length: 13 residues. The CDR3 DNA is TGTGCCAGTAGTGCCTGGACAGGGAAGGAAGCTTTCTTT. Translated: CASSAWTGKEAFF.

This clone was picked up one time. The chain carries TRBV6-5 and TRBJ1-1; a possible D gene is TRBD1 (5 bases). The germline V gene encodes CDR1 MNHEY and CDR2 SVGAGI. The V end was cut by 2 bases, the J end by 1 base, with 5 bases between. The CDR3 has 13 residues. This CDR3 reads CASSYQGNTEAFF. CDR3 DNA: TGTGCCAGCAGTTACCAGGGGAACACTGAAGCTTTCTTT.

Only a few counts were recorded for this clone. This chain links TRBV7-9 with TRBJ2-2; D unclear. With 7 bases removed from V and 1 base from J, the gap between germline ends came to 19 bases. This CDR3 is 17 amino acids long. The germline V gene has CDR1 SEHNR and CDR2 FQNEAQ (reference sequence). The CDR3 bases are TGTGCCAGCACTAAATTTACAGCCATATTGAACACCGGGGAGCTGTTTTTT. Amino acid sequence: CASTKFTAILNTGELFF.

CDR3: CASSLKVREGNYGYTF. DNA of the CDR3: TGTGCCAGCAGCCTAAAGGTACGGGAAGGGAACTATGGCTACACCTTC. This chain links TRBV2 with TRBJ1-2; D uncertain. Trimming pared 6 bases from V and 2 bases from J, leaving 19 bases between. Germline-derived CDR1 and CDR2 are SNHLY and FYNNEI. The CDR3 sequence is 16 residues long.

This rearrangement joins TRBV19 to TRBJ2-7; the match to TRBD1 covers 8 bases. V lost 2 bases, J lost 0 bases, and 9 bases stayed unmatched. The CDR3 length is 17 residues. Germline V gene lookup returns CDR1 LNHDA and CDR2 SQIVND (reference sequence). CDR3 nucleotide sequence: TGTGCCAGTAGTATAACGGTAGGGACAGGACGCTCCTACGAGCAGTACTTC. It specifies CASSITVGTGRSYEQYF.

The chain is built from TRBV6-5 and TRBJ1-2; the D is unclear. The V end was cut by 2 bases, the J end by 8 bases, with 9 bases between. The germline CDR1 and CDR2 sequences are MNHEY and SVGAGI. The CDR3 spans 12 residues. As DNA, the CDR3 is TGTGCCAGCAGTTACGGAGGTCGGGGCTACACCTTC. This translates into CASSYGGRGYTF.

The gene calls are TRBV5-6 and TRBJ2-7; D remains ambiguous. CDR3 size: 11 residues. Trimming cost V 2 bases and J 4 bases, with 4 bases left between them. Germline assignment: CDR1 SGHDT and CDR2 YYEEEE. CDR3 amino acids: CASSFRYEQYF. CDR3 in DNA: TGTGCCAGCAGCTTTAGATACGAGCAGTACTTC.

This clone was recorded a few times. The V gene is TRBV15, the J gene TRBJ2-3; 9 bases map to TRBD1. Trimming removed 5 bases from V and 3 bases from J; junction bases left unmatched: 12. The CDR3 runs 17 residues. CDR1 is LNHNV and CDR2 is YYDKDF in the germline V gene (reference sequence). CDR3 loop: CATSGENRDRATDTQYF. The CDR3 DNA reads TGTGCCACCAGCGGGGAGAACCGGGACAGGGCGACAGATACGCAGTATTTT.

The chain has TRBV18 and TRBJ2-2, with D perhaps matching TRBD1 (5 bases). The CDR3 is 16 amino acids. Germline CDR1 KGHSH, CDR2 LQKENI. Trimming pared 0 bases from V and 0 bases from J, leaving 8 bases between. The CDR3: CASSPPGLANTGELFF. The CDR3 nucleotides are TGTGCCAGCTCACCACCGGGGCTAGCGAACACCGGGGAGCTGTTTTTT.

The V and J genes are TRBV7-2 and TRBJ1-5, with unresolved D. The CDR3 has 14 residues. Trimming left V 5 bases short and J 3 bases short, with 11 bases between. The germline V gene encodes CDR1 SGHTA and CDR2 FQGNSA. The CDR3 bases are TGTGCCAGCAGCCCCACCGCGACCAATCAGCCCCAGCATTTT. This sequence encodes CASSPTATNQPQHF.

This clone turned up a few times. The chain combines TRBV7-2 with TRBJ2-7; no reliable D call. This CDR3 is 14 amino acids long. The V end lost 1 base, the J end lost 0 bases, and 7 bases lay between the germline ends. CDR1 and CDR2 (germline): SGHTA, FQGNSA. The CDR3 here is CASSLGFSSYEQYF. The CDR3 DNA follows: TGTGCCAGCAGCTTAGGGTTTAGCTCCTACGAGCAGTACTTC.

The chain joins TRBV7-3 to TRBJ2-1; 9 nucleotides match TRBD1. J lost 9 bases, V lost 9 bases, and 9 bases had no gene match. Germline V gene data show CDR1 as SGHTA and CDR2 as FQGTGA. The CDR3 contains 13 residues. CDR3 residues: CASSGTGLSEQFF. The DNA for the CDR3 is TGTGCCAGTTCCGGGACAGGGCTGTCTGAGCAGTTCTTC.

The CDR3 spells CAISPQTGQFKAFF. DNA of the CDR3: TGTGCCATCAGCCCTCAGACCGGACAGTTTAAAGCTTTCTTT. The chain has TRBV10-3 and TRBJ1-1; a weak D match, TRBD1 (6 bases). The length of the CDR3 is 14 residues. V lost 6 bases to trimming and J lost 9 bases, with 20 bases between them. From germline, CDR1 is ENHRY and CDR2 SYGVKD.

The chain links TRBV19 to TRBJ1-4; 7 positions match TRBD1. After removal of 5 bases from V and 7 bases from J, the junction contained 10 bases not matched to a gene. Germline assignment: CDR1 LNHDA and CDR2 SQIVND (reference sequence). The CDR3 loop spans 15 amino acids. CDR3 coding DNA: TGTGCCAGTAGTCCCACGACAGGGAGAAGTGAAAAACTGTTTTTT. This gives the protein CASSPTTGRSEKLFF.

The J gene is TRBJ2-7, the V gene TRBV19; D is possibly TRBD1 or TRBD2 (5 bases each). V lost 4 bases and J 1 base, leaving 11 bases between the germline ends. The germline V gene encodes CDR1 LNHDA and CDR2 SQIVND (reference sequence). The CDR3 totals 14 residues. In DNA, the CDR3 is TGTGCCAGTAGTAGCCGGGACGGTTCCTACGAGCAGTACTTC. The encoded protein is CASSSRDGSYEQYF.

The chain combines TRBV19 with TRBJ1-6; 7 bases align to TRBD1. J gave up 4 bases and V 5 bases, and 5 bases lay outside the gene matches. This CDR3 contains 15 residues. Germline CDR1 reads LNHDA; CDR2 reads SQIVND (reference sequence). The CDR3 DNA reads as TGTGCCAGTAGTCCAGGGACAGTTTATAATTCACCCCTCCACTTT. It translates to CASSPGTVYNSPLHF.

This clone was counted only a few times. The chain uses TRBV5-4 and TRBJ1-1, with a possible D match to TRBD1 (6 bases). The germline V gene encodes CDR1 SGHNT and CDR2 YYREEE (reference sequence). The CDR3 spans 13 residues. Trimming stripped 4 bases from V and 8 bases from J, with 15 bases between. CDR3 sequence reads: CASSESRDMEAFF. The CDR3 DNA reads as TGTGCCAGCAGCGAATCCCGGGACATGGAAGCTTTCTTT.

The rearrangement links TRBV7-9 to TRBJ1-4; D unclear. Trimming shortened V by 3 bases and J by 8 bases, and 16 bases separated the two germline ends. This CDR3 has 15 amino acids. CDR1 SEHNR and CDR2 FQNEAQ come from the germline V gene (reference sequence). Here the CDR3 reads CASSFGLSGEEKLFF. DNA for the CDR3: TGTGCCAGCAGCTTTGGCCTCTCGGGTGAGGAAAAACTGTTTTTT.

Regarding this clone: Other DNA sequences of this sample code for an identical CDR3. V is TRBV7-2 and J is TRBJ1-4, with D possibly matching TRBD1 (5 bases). V was trimmed by 1 base and J by 5 bases, leaving 11 bases between them. This CDR3 region has 15 residues. The germline gives CDR1 SGHTA, CDR2 FQGNSA. Here the CDR3 reads CASSLGGQGNEKLFF. CDR3 DNA sequence: TGTGCCAGCAGCTTAGGGGGCCAAGGGAATGAAAAACTGTTTTTT.